The 26 T cell receptor beta chains presented below share a single source sample, sequenced in a study of spatial heterogeneity in lung cancer. TCRdb reprocessed the 5' RACE reads with MiXCR, giving one entry per CDR3 protein. The repertoire holds about 23,000 distinct CDR3 sequences, with over 7.5% as singletons. Time point indicated: blood at routine non-recurrence follow-up after resection. The source material was PBMCs, sampled at follow-up. These receptor sequences come from a male donor with early-stage non-small cell lung cancer.

The chain is built from TRBV2 and TRBJ2-1; D possibly corresponds to TRBD2 (6 bases). The V end was cut by 6 bases, the J end by 4 bases, with 13 bases between. The CDR3 sequence is 14 residues long. CDR1 SNHLY and CDR2 FYNNEI come from the germline V gene. The CDR3 DNA reads as TGTGCCAGCAGGGAGCGAGGGACTTACAATGAGCAGTTCTTC. It translates to CASRERGTYNEQFF.

The sample holds a few counts of this clonotype. The V gene is TRBV7-2, the J gene TRBJ2-5; possibly TRBD1 for D (6 bases). The CDR3 is 17 residues long. Trimming left V 7 bases short and J 1 base short, with 22 bases between. Per germline, CDR1 SGHTA and CDR2 FQGNSA. The CDR3 bases are TGTGCCAGCATCCTGGGGAGTGGCAGGGGCCTCCAAGAGACCCAGTACTTC. It is translated as CASILGSGRGLQETQYF.

This clonotype was recorded a few times. V and J are TRBV6-6 and TRBJ2-3; TRBD2 agrees at 7 bases. Germline assignment: CDR1 MNHNY and CDR2 SVGAGI (reference sequence). CDR3 length: 15 residues. Losses at the gene ends were 6 bases for V and 0 bases for J; bases not matched to a gene: 6. The CDR3 region has the DNA TGTGCCAGCAGGCGCGCGGGGGACAGCACAGATACGCAGTATTTT. It codes for CASRRAGDSTDTQYF.

Of note for this clonotype: A much larger clone sits a single nucleotide away, making a read error possible. V is TRBV6-6 and J is TRBJ1-6; D is uncertain. The CDR3 totals 13 residues. Trimming took 7 bases from V and 10 from J, leaving 14 bases between them. Germline-derived CDR1 and CDR2 are MNHNY and SVGAGI (reference sequence). CDR3 residues: CASIPGVLSPLHF. The CDR3 DNA reads as TGTGCCAGCATCCCCGGGGTTTTATCACCCCTCCACTTT.

This clonotype showed up just a few times. This chain connects TRBV3-1 to TRBJ2-1; D could derive from TRBD1 or TRBD2 (5 bases each). Trimming cost V 0 bases and J 7 bases, with 16 bases left between them. The CDR3 consists of 16 residues. Per the germline V gene, CDR1 is LGHDT and CDR2 is YNNKEL (reference sequence). This CDR3 reads CASSQELGDLGNEQFF. The CDR3 DNA is TGTGCCAGCAGCCAAGAATTGGGGGATCTGGGGAATGAGCAGTTCTTC.

Comment on this clonotype: Given a much more abundant clone one base away, this may be a read error. The chain has TRBV6-2 or TRBV6-3 and TRBJ2-1; 7 nucleotides line up with TRBD1. The CDR3 consists of 15 residues. Germline loops: CDR1 MNHEY, CDR2 SVGEGT. The CDR3, as DNA: TGTGCCAGCAGCCCCGGGACAGCCAACTACAATGAGCAGTGCTTC. Protein: CASSPGTANYNEQCF.

The chain links TRBV11-2 to TRBJ1-1; no clear D. There are 13 residues in the CDR3. Between the trimmed V and J ends, which lost 1 base and 0 bases, there was a span of 3 bases. Looked up from germline, CDR1 is SGHAT and CDR2 is FQNNGV. The CDR3 DNA follows: TGTGCCAGCAGCTTAGGCGTGAACACTGAAGCTTTCTTT. Its translation: CASSLGVNTEAFF.

This clonotype has a count of ten or more. The rearrangement links TRBV29-1 to TRBJ1-1, with D unresolved. With 3 bases removed from V and 10 bases from J, the gap between germline ends came to 15 bases. Germline V gives CDR1 SQVTM, CDR2 ANQGSEA. The CDR3 runs to 12 residues. The CDR3 is CSVEAPLKVAFF. In nucleotides, the CDR3 is TGCAGCGTTGAGGCCCCGTTAAAGGTAGCTTTCTTT.

This clonotype appeared many times. The J gene is TRBJ2-2, the V gene TRBV5-1; TRBD1 might be the D (5 bases). Trimming took 2 bases from V and 4 from J, leaving 9 bases between them. Per the germline V gene, CDR1 is SGHRS and CDR2 is YFSETQ. The CDR3 sequence is 14 residues long. The CDR3 here is CASSLGHPTGELFF. The DNA for the CDR3 is TGCGCCAGCAGCTTAGGACACCCCACCGGGGAGCTGTTTTTT.

This clonotype was seen many times. The chain uses TRBV11-2 and TRBJ2-7; 7 nucleotides agree with TRBD1. Trimming took 2 bases from V and 2 from J; bases not matched to a gene: 18. Germline V gene data show CDR1 as SGHAT and CDR2 as FQNNGV. The CDR3 consists of 19 residues. CDR3 in DNA: TGTGCCAGCAGCTTAAGGGGACAGACAACTAGTCCCCCCCCCTACGAGCAGTACTTC. This encodes CASSLRGQTTSPPPYEQYF.

This clonotype was counted between two and nine times. V gene TRBV29-1 combines with J gene TRBJ1-3; D is unresolved. CDR1 and CDR2 from the germline V gene are SQVTM and ANQGSEA. V lost 5 bases, J lost 2 bases, and 10 bases lay in between. The CDR3 runs to 13 residues. The CDR3 loop is CSVLSAAGNTIYF. CDR3 nucleotides: TGCAGCGTTTTGTCTGCAGCTGGAAACACCATATATTTT.

In its sample, this clonotype was seen many times. This chain uses TRBV27 with TRBJ1-6; D may be TRBD1 (6 bases). The CDR3 sequence is 15 residues long. Germline CDR1 and CDR2: MNHEY and SMNVEV (reference sequence). With 10 bases removed from V and 0 bases from J, the gap between germline ends came to 13 bases. In DNA form, the CDR3 reads TGTGCCACCCTCCCACAGGGCTCCTATAATTCACCCCTCCACTTT. It encodes CATLPQGSYNSPLHF.

This clonotype was detected a few times. This rearrangement joins TRBV15 to TRBJ2-3; 10 nucleotides line up with TRBD2. The CDR3 is 16 residues long. In germline, CDR1 is LNHNV, CDR2 YYDKDF (reference sequence). The junction had 1 base not matched to a gene; V was cut back by 0 bases and J by 1 base. The CDR3 region is CATSRDLAGGTDTQYF. CDR3 nucleotide sequence: TGTGCCACCAGCAGAGACCTAGCGGGGGGCACAGATACGCAGTATTTT. The variable domain in full, with the rest retrieved from reference TRBV15 and TRBJ2-3, is DAMVIQNPRYQVTQFGKPVTLSCSQTLNHNVMYWYQQKSSQAPKLLFHYYDKDFNNEADTPDNFQSRRPNTSFCFLDIRSPGLGDTAMYLCATSRDLAGGTDTQYFGPGTRLTVL.

This clonotype was observed many times. The chain joins TRBV5-6 to TRBJ2-7; 9 bases fit TRBD1. Per the germline V gene, CDR1 is SGHDT and CDR2 is YYEEEE. V lost 1 base, J lost 7 bases, and 6 bases stayed unmatched. CDR3 length: 14 amino acids. CDR3 loop: CASSLLGQGFEQYF. DNA for the CDR3: TGTGCCAGCAGCTTGTTAGGACAGGGGTTTGAGCAGTACTTC.

This clonotype was detected ten times or more. J is TRBJ2-5 and V is TRBV10-3; D is undetermined. Trimming stripped 5 bases from V and 4 bases from J, with 8 bases between. The CDR3 runs 12 residues. Germline V gene lookup returns CDR1 ENHRY and CDR2 SYGVKD. Here the CDR3 DNA reads TGTGCCATCAGTCCAGGCCCAGAGACCCAGTACTTC. This translates into CAISPGPETQYF.

The CDR3 DNA reads as TGTGCCAGCAGCTTGGTACCAGATACGCAGTATTTT. Translating gives CASSLVPDTQYF. The chain is built from TRBV7-2 and TRBJ2-3; D unresolved. Germline CDR1 reads SGHTA; CDR2 reads FQGNSA. With 3 bases removed from V and 4 bases from J, the gap between germline ends came to 5 bases. The CDR3 loop spans 12 amino acids.

Ten or more counts support this clonotype. The chain carries TRBV5-5 and TRBJ2-3; 10 bases line up with TRBD2. In germline, CDR1 is SGHKS, CDR2 YYEKEE (reference sequence). The CDR3 consists of 14 residues. J lost 5 bases, V lost 0 bases, and 0 bases had no gene match. The CDR3 is CASSLGTSGDTQYF. The CDR3, as DNA: TGTGCCAGCAGCTTGGGGACTAGCGGAGATACGCAGTATTTT.

Concerning this clonotype: An end of the junction does not agree with germline; a read error may underlie this. J is TRBJ1-2 and V is TRBV4-3; possible D gene TRBD1, 5 bases. The length of the CDR3 is 12 residues. Germline CDR1 reads LGHNA; CDR2 reads YSLEER. For the CDR3, the DNA is TGCGCCAGCAGCCAAGACTGGGCAGGGCTCCACTTC. This encodes CASSQDWAGLHF.

In the case of this clonotype: A junction end diverges from the germline sequence, so it may reflect a read error. This CDR3 is CANSQEARSETQYF. CDR3 sequence (DNA): TGCGCCAACAGCCAAGAAGCAAGGTCAGAGACCCAGTACTTC. The chain links TRBV4-3 to TRBJ2-5; D unresolved. The germline V gene has CDR1 LGHNA and CDR2 YSLEER. The CDR3 totals 14 residues.

The rearrangement links TRBV28 to TRBJ1-5; D uncertain. V was clipped by 6 bases and J by 4 bases, with 10 bases between them. Germline V gene data show CDR1 as MDHEN and CDR2 as SYDVKM. This CDR3 region has 13 residues. CDR3 bases: TGTGCCAGCAGACCCACCAGTAATCAGCCCCAGCATTTT. This sequence encodes CASRPTSNQPQHF.

This clonotype was picked up many times. CDR3 region: CASSAGTSVSTDTQYF. The CDR3, as DNA: TGTGCCAGCAGCGCGGGGACTAGCGTAAGCACAGATACGCAGTATTTT. The chain has TRBV11-2 and TRBJ2-3, with 10 positions matching TRBD2. The length of the CDR3 is 16 residues. Losses at the gene ends were 5 bases for V and 0 bases for J; bases not matched to a gene: 5. CDR1 is SGHAT and CDR2 is FQNNGV in the germline V gene.

The V and J genes are TRBV2 and TRBJ1-6; no firm D call. The CDR3 spans 16 residues. Germline values: CDR1 SNHLY, CDR2 FYNNEI. Trimming shortened V by 1 base and J by 8 bases, and 15 bases separated the two germline ends. CDR3 DNA sequence: TGTGCCAGCAGTGAAGAGGCCTGGAGGGCGGATTCACCCCTCCACTTT. Translated, it gives CASSEEAWRADSPLHF.

The chain joins TRBV7-2 to TRBJ2-7; D may be TRBD2 (6 bases). This CDR3 spans 14 amino acids. With 4 bases removed from V and 6 bases from J, the gap between germline ends came to 16 bases. Germline CDR1 reads SGHTA; CDR2 reads FQGNSA. The CDR3: CASSSTRGAAEQYF. CDR3 DNA sequence: TGTGCCAGCAGCTCGACTAGAGGGGCCGCCGAGCAGTACTTC.

This clonotype was counted ten times or more. The chain has TRBV2 and TRBJ1-2; D ambiguous. CDR1 SNHLY and CDR2 FYNNEI come from the germline V gene. The CDR3 is made up of 14 amino acids. Between the trimmed V and J ends, which lost 3 bases and 0 bases, there was a span of 8 bases. DNA of the CDR3: TGTGCCAGCAGTGACGGGTTGACTAACTATGGCTACACCTTC. Protein product: CASSDGLTNYGYTF.

This clonotype was found many times. The chain has TRBV4-3 and TRBJ2-7; possible D gene TRBD1, 6 bases. The CDR3 has 13 residues. The germline CDR1 and CDR2 sequences are LGHNA and YSLEER. V was trimmed by 4 bases and J by 6 bases, leaving 13 bases between them. CDR3 DNA: TGCGCCAGCAGCCCGACAGGTAGGGGCGAGCAGTACTTC. This codes for CASSPTGRGEQYF.

This clonotype was counted at least ten times. The genes are TRBV18 and TRBJ2-7; D gene uncertain. Trimming removed 2 bases at V and 10 bases at J, with 15 bases between. Germline CDR1 and CDR2: KGHSH and LQKENI. The CDR3 totals 13 residues. CDR3 amino acids: CASSPNGFTDQYF. CDR3 nucleotides: TGTGCCAGCTCACCAAACGGTTTTACCGACCAGTACTTC.